Sequencing of this T cell receptor (beta chain) was carried out in a study of early T cells in non-severe SARS-CoV-2 infection. Study-level background: Chains were unpaired, as sequencing was done on bulk RNA from unsorted whole blood.

Germline CDR1 LGHDT, CDR2 YNNKEL (reference sequence). The CDR3 runs 14 residues. The V and J ends lost 2 bases and 0 bases respectively, with 6 bases between them. This clonotype was counted ten times or more. Its antigen is currently unknown. Unique molecular identifier tags were affixed to discrete cDNA molecules. TCRdb re-analysed the 5' RACE reads in MiXCR, keeping a single row per CDR3 protein. Altogether some 57,000 distinct CDR3 sequences are present, approximately 8% being singletons, with the ten largest covering 3.5% to 4.5%. Whole-study findings and limits: Lookups in VDJdb leaned toward anti-spike CD8 responses and missed private and CD4 specificities.

The sequence was obtained from an adult who was a healthcare worker with PCR-confirmed SARS-CoV-2 infection or an uninfected control (not recorded which). The sample consisted of whole blood. The J gene is TRBJ2-3, the V gene TRBV3-1; D is ambiguous. The CDR3 is CASSQRGSTDTQYF. CDR3 sequence (DNA): TGTGCCAGCAGCCAACGTGGGAGCACAGATACGCAGTATTTT.